The T cell receptor (beta chain) under discussion was sequenced for a study of blood T cell repertoires in COVID-19. Overall study: Both acute and convalescent COVID-19 samples were obtained from the United States, Italy and Spain. T cells, B-cell-depleted T cells, or PBMCs supplied cDNA or gDNA.

In germline, CDR1 is MDHEN, CDR2 SYDVKM. J lost 6 bases, V lost 5 bases, and 18 bases had no gene match. This CDR3 spans 18 amino acids. Original methodology: From reference gene primer amplification, estimates of nucleated cell counts were derived. Libraries were prepared by immunoSEQ multiplex PCR; TCRdb keeps only in-frame clonotypes and omits some of them. V and J calls and clone size are copied from that table; D and trimming were computed from the DNA. The table has under 150,000 clones, just under 85% seen once. The TCR was taken from a woman in her 40s with active or convalescent COVID-19. V gene TRBV28 combines with J gene TRBJ1-4; 7 bases fit TRBD1. Sequencing was carried out using peripheral blood. In nucleotides, the CDR3 is TGTGCCAGCAGTCGCCACCAACCGAGGGGGCTTGGTGATGAAAAACTGTTTTTT. Protein sequence: CASSRHQPRGLGDEKLFF.